Listed here are 22 T cell receptor beta chains from one sample, sequenced in a study of blood T cell repertoires in COVID-19. Some clones are missing from TCRdb's copy, which holds only in-frame ones; the method was immunoSEQ multiplex PCR. The table has about 110,000 clones, 85% to 90% seen once. Sequencing was done on a sample of peripheral blood. The receptors derive from a woman of 80 years or more with acute or convalescent COVID-19.

By sample share, this clone is medium-sized. CDR3 DNA sequence: TGTGCTAGCACCCCAGGGGGCTACACTGAAGCTTTCTTT. Its translation is CASTPGGYTEAFF. J is TRBJ1-1 and V is TRBV12-5; the match to TRBD1 covers 8 bases. The germline V gene has CDR1 LGHNT and CDR2 FRNRAP. The CDR3 contains 13 residues. Trimming cost V 9 bases and J 3 bases; bases outside gene matches: 6.

The rearrangement links TRBV9 to TRBJ2-3, with TRBD1 matching over 10 bases. After removal of 1 base from V and 4 bases from J, the junction contained 9 bases not matched to a gene. The CDR3 contains 17 residues. The germline CDR1 and CDR2 sequences are SGDLS and YYNGEE. CDR3 bases: TGTGCCAGCAGCGTAACCGGGACAGGGGTTCGCGCAGATACGCAGTATTTT. Its protein is CASSVTGTGVRADTQYF.

The V call is TRBV10-3, the J call TRBJ2-7; a weak D match, TRBD1 (6 bases). V was trimmed by 6 bases and J by 3 bases, leaving 12 bases between them. Germline V gene sequence: CDR1 ENHRY, CDR2 SYGVKD. This CDR3 has 13 amino acids. The chain's CDR3 is CAISSDSRYEQYF. CDR3 bases: TGTGCCATCAGCTCGGACAGTCGCTACGAGCAGTACTTC.

In nucleotides, the CDR3 is TGTGCCAGCAGTGCTCTGGGGGGGACAGGTCCCCCCTCCTCTGGAAACACCATATATTTT. The encoded protein is CASSALGGTGPPSSGNTIYF. The chain uses TRBV2 and TRBJ1-3, with 8 bases lining up with TRBD1. The junction had 17 bases not matched to a gene; V was cut back by 4 bases and J by 0 bases. This CDR3 has 20 residues. Germline V gene data show CDR1 as SNHLY and CDR2 as FYNNEI.

This chain connects TRBV28 to TRBJ1-3; D remains unclear. The ends were cut back, 2 bases at V and 4 bases at J, with 12 bases in the middle. CDR1 is MDHEN and CDR2 is SYDVKM in the germline V gene. This CDR3 is 15 amino acids long. DNA for the CDR3: TGTGCCAGCAGTTTAATCCCGGGTTTAGGAAACACCATATATTTT. Encoded protein: CASSLIPGLGNTIYF.

The rearrangement joins TRBV7-2 to TRBJ1-2, with D possibly TRBD1 on 6 matching bases. Trimming removed 1 base from V and 2 bases from J, with 11 bases in between. Germline V gene data show CDR1 as SGHTA and CDR2 as FQGNSA. The CDR3 sequence is 15 residues long. The CDR3 spells CASSLGQAGNYGYTF. The DNA of the CDR3 is TGTGCCAGCAGCTTAGGACAGGCTGGCAACTATGGCTACACCTTC. Complete variable domain (other parts from reference TRBV7-2 and TRBJ1-2): GAGVSQSPSNKVTEKGKDVELRCDPISGHTALYWYRQSLGQGLEFLIYFQGNSAPDKSGLPSDRFSAERTGGSVSTLTIQRTQQEDSAVYLCASSLGQAGNYGYTFGSGTRLTVV.

This sequence joins TRBV19 and TRBJ1-1; possible D gene TRBD1, 6 bases. The CDR3 runs to 18 residues. Trimming took off 1 base at V and 5 bases at J, with 23 bases between the two ends. Germline loops: CDR1 LNHDA, CDR2 SQIVND (reference sequence). The CDR3 sequence: CASSIAPPWGGRSTEAFF. The DNA for the CDR3 is TGTGCCAGTAGTATAGCGCCCCCTTGGGGGGGGCGCAGTACTGAAGCTTTCTTT.

The gene calls are TRBV12-3 or TRBV12-4 and TRBJ1-1, with 8 bases matching TRBD1. This CDR3 region has 13 residues. The V segment lost 7 bases and the J segment 4 bases; nucleotides outside the gene matches: 5. Here the CDR3 DNA reads TGTGCCAGCAAAAATACAGGGGGCACTGAAGCTTTCTTT. It specifies CASKNTGGTEAFF.

In DNA, the CDR3 is TGTGCCAGCTCATCTCCCAGGAATGGCTACACCTTC. Amino acid sequence: CASSSPRNGYTF. The chain couples TRBV18 to TRBJ1-2; D uncertain. Germline CDR1 is KGHSH and CDR2 is LQKENI. The V gene lost 5 bases and the J gene lost 6 bases, with 10 bases spanning the gap. The CDR3 contains 12 residues.

J is TRBJ1-1 and V is TRBV6-2 or TRBV6-3; TRBD1 aligns across 9 bases. The CDR3 contains 16 residues. Germline V gene data show CDR1 as MNHEY and CDR2 as SVGEGT. The junction had 8 bases not matched to a gene; V was cut back by 2 bases and J by 4 bases. The CDR3 spells CASSYKPGQGRTEAFF. CDR3 in DNA: TGTGCCAGCAGTTACAAACCGGGACAGGGTCGCACTGAAGCTTTCTTT.

The chain joins TRBV5-4 to TRBJ2-5, with 10 nucleotides matching TRBD2. The V gene's germline CDR1 is SGHNT and CDR2 YYREEE (reference sequence). This CDR3 is 17 amino acids long. V shed 0 bases and J 4 bases; nucleotides not matched to a gene: 9. The DNA for the CDR3 is TGTGCCAGCAGCTTGGGGATACAGCGGGGGGGATTAGAGACCCAGTACTTC. Protein: CASSLGIQRGGLETQYF.

The rearrangement joins TRBV5-1 to TRBJ1-6; D perhaps matches TRBD1 (5 bases). The germline V gene encodes CDR1 SGHRS and CDR2 YFSETQ. Trimming pared 0 bases from V and 8 bases from J, leaving 15 bases between. The CDR3 is made up of 16 amino acids. The chain's CDR3 is CASSLGGDPRDSPLHF. In nucleotides, the CDR3 is TGCGCCAGCAGCTTGGGGGGGGACCCACGGGATTCACCCCTCCACTTT.

This rearrangement joins TRBV30 to TRBJ1-2, with D tentatively TRBD1 (6 bases). Germline V gene data show CDR1 as GTSNPN and CDR2 as SVGIG (reference sequence). Trimming removed 2 bases at V and 4 bases at J, with 11 bases between. This CDR3 comprises 13 residues. The CDR3: CAWSRRGGYGYTF. In DNA, the CDR3 is TGTGCCTGGAGTCGCAGGGGTGGCTATGGCTACACCTTC.

In DNA, the CDR3 is TGTGCCAGCAGCTTGGCGAAGAGTGCAACTAATGAAAAACTGTTTTTT. It specifies CASSLAKSATNEKLFF. V usage is TRBV5-4 and J usage is TRBJ1-4; D remains unclear. The CDR3 runs 16 residues. V was shortened by 0 bases and J by 0 bases, with 9 bases between the two germline ends. Germline values: CDR1 SGHNT, CDR2 YYREEE (reference sequence).

This rearrangement joins TRBV28 to TRBJ2-1; TRBD1 agrees at 7 bases. After removal of 4 bases from V and 6 bases from J, the junction contained 12 bases not matched to a gene. This CDR3 spans 16 amino acids. CDR1 is MDHEN, CDR2 SYDVKM, per germline. For the CDR3, the DNA is TGTGCCAGCAGTTGGTTAAGCTTGACAGGGAGCAATGAGCAGTTCTTC. Protein product: CASSWLSLTGSNEQFF.

The V gene is TRBV3-1 (or the pseudogene TRBV3-2), the J gene TRBJ2-4; D is perhaps TRBD1 (5 bases). V was pared by 0 bases and J by 1 base, with 13 bases between. This CDR3 is built from 17 residues. Per germline, CDR1 LGHDT and CDR2 YNNKEL (reference sequence). The CDR3 sequence is CASSQDPRVKAKNIQYF. The CDR3 DNA reads as TGTGCCAGCAGCCAAGATCCCAGGGTAAAGGCCAAAAACATTCAGTACTTC.

The chain employs TRBV12-3 or TRBV12-4 and TRBJ1-1, with 7 bases identical to TRBD1. This CDR3 region has 13 residues. The ends lost 6 bases at V and 6 bases at J; junction bases unmatched: 7. DNA for the CDR3: TGTGCCAGCAGCCAAGACAGGGTGGCTGAAGCTTTCTTT. Encoded protein: CASSQDRVAEAFF.

This clone was seen just once. The CDR3 reads CASSQRSRGGLNEQFF. CDR3 coding DNA: TGTGCCAGCAGCCAGAGATCGAGGGGGGGCCTCAATGAGCAGTTCTTC. This sequence joins TRBV3-1 (or the pseudogene TRBV3-2) and TRBJ2-1, with a weak D call TRBD2 (7 bases). Germline V CDR1 and CDR2: LGHDT, YNNKEL (reference sequence). Trimming took 3 bases from V and 6 from J, leaving 18 bases between them. This CDR3 spans 16 amino acids.

Written as DNA, the CDR3 is TGTGCCAGTAGTACCGCGCCTTGGTACGAGCAGTACTTC. Amino acid sequence: CASSTAPWYEQYF. J is TRBJ2-7 and V is TRBV19; no clear D. V dropped 4 bases and J dropped 4 bases, with 11 bases sitting between them. The CDR3 is 13 amino acids. The germline V gene encodes CDR1 LNHDA and CDR2 SQIVND (reference sequence).

J is TRBJ1-4 and V is TRBV6-5; 7 nucleotides match TRBD1. The CDR3 length is 13 residues. Germline lookup yields CDR1 MNHEY and CDR2 SVGAGI. V lost 6 bases to trimming and J lost 7 bases; unmatched junction nucleotides: 5. The chain's CDR3 is CASRGTASEKLFF. The CDR3 nucleotides read TGTGCCAGCAGGGGGACAGCCAGTGAAAAACTGTTTTTT.

The gene calls are TRBV5-5 and TRBJ1-2; TRBD1 matches 7 bases. Germline CDR1 is SGHKS and CDR2 is YYEKEE (reference sequence). The CDR3 is made up of 14 amino acids. With 4 bases clipped from V and 0 bases from J, the junction kept 3 bases outside the gene matches. The chain's CDR3 is CASSPGQANYGYTF. The CDR3 region has the DNA TGTGCCAGCAGCCCTGGACAGGCTAACTATGGCTACACCTTC. Together with reference TRBV5-5 and TRBJ1-2, the CDR3 gives the full variable domain: DAGVTQSPTHLIKTRGQQVTLRCSPISGHKSVSWYQQVLGQGPQFIFQYYEKEERGRGNFPDRFSARQFPNYSSELNVNALLLGDSALYLCASSPGQANYGYTFGSGTRLTVV.

This chain connects TRBV13 to TRBJ2-7; D remains unclear. Looked up from germline, CDR1 is PRHDT and CDR2 is FYEKMQ (reference sequence). V was clipped by 0 bases and J by 4 bases, with 10 bases between them. This CDR3 is built from 14 residues. The DNA for the CDR3 is TGTGCCAGCAGCTTAGGCTCAGGCCGATACGAGCAGTACTTC. Protein sequence: CASSLGSGRYEQYF.